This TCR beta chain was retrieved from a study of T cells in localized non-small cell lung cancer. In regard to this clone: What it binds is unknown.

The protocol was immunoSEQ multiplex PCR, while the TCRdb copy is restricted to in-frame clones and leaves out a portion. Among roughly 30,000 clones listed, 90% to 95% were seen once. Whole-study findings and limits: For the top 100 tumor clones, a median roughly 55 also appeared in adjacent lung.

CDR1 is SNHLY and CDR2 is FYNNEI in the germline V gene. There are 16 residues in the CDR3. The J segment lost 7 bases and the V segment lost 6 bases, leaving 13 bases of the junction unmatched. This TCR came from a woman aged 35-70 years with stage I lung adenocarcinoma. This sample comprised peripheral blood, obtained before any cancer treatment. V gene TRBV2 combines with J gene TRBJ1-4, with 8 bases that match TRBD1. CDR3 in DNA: TGTGCCAGCAGACTAAGTCCAGGGGGCCCTGGTGAAAAACTGTTTTTT. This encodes CASRLSPGGPGEKLFF.